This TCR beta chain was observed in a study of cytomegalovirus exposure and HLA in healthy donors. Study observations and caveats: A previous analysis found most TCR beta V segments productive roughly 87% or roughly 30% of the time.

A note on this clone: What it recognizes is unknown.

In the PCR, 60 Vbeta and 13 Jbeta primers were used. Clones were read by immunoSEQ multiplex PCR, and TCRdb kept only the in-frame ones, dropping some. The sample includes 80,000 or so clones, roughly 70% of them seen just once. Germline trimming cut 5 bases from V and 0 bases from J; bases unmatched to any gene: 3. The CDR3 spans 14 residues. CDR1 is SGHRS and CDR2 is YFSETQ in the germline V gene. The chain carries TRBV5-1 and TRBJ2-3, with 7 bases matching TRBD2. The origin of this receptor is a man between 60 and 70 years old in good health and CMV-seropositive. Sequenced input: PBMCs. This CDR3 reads CASSYSGSTDTQYF. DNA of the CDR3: TGCGCCAGCAGTTATAGCGGGAGCACAGATACGCAGTATTTT.